These 18 T cell receptor beta chains share one sample of origin, sequenced in a study of radiotherapy plus CTLA-4 blockade in lung cancer. The method was immunoSEQ multiplex PCR; TCRdb's version includes in-frame clones alone and lacks a portion of them. This table holds over 14,000 clones, approximately 75% found once. Source: peripheral blood, taken from a patient treated with radiotherapy plus ipilimumab. These receptors were taken from a human donor with non-small cell lung cancer whose response to radiotherapy plus ipilimumab could not be evaluated.

This chain joins TRBV5-8 and TRBJ1-6, with D maybe TRBD1 (6 bases). The V end was cut by 4 bases, the J end by 8 bases, with 16 bases between. This CDR3 is 15 amino acids long. The germline V gene encodes CDR1 SGHTS and CDR2 YDEGEE. The DNA of the CDR3 is TGTGCCAGCAGCCCCGCCCGGCAGGGGTATTCACCCCTCCACTTT. This translates into CASSPARQGYSPLHF.

V gene TRBV9 combines with J gene TRBJ2-5; 12 bases match TRBD2. J gave up 4 bases and V 4 bases, and 5 bases lay outside the gene matches. The CDR3 is made up of 15 amino acids. The germline V gene has CDR1 SGDLS and CDR2 YYNGEE. CDR3 DNA: TGTGCCAGCAGCCAACTAGCGGGGGGCCTAGAGACCCAGTACTTC. It codes for CASSQLAGGLETQYF. Supplemented by reference TRBV9 and TRBJ2-5, the full variable domain reads DSGVTQTPKHLITATGQRVTLRCSPRSGDLSVYWYQQSLDQGLQFLIQYYNGEERAKGNILERFSAQQFPDLHSELNLSSLELGDSALYFCASSQLAGGLETQYFGPGTRLLVL.

The chain combines TRBV28 with TRBJ1-1; D not resolved. This CDR3 has 15 amino acids. Germline values: CDR1 MDHEN, CDR2 SYDVKM. The ends were cut back, 4 bases at V and 1 base at J, with 13 bases in the middle. The CDR3 reads CASSSLSESNTEAFF. The CDR3, as DNA: TGTGCCAGCAGTTCCCTGAGTGAATCGAACACTGAAGCTTTCTTT.

V and J are TRBV19 and TRBJ1-6; 8 bases fit TRBD1. The germline gives CDR1 LNHDA, CDR2 SQIVND (reference sequence). After removal of 6 bases from V and 7 bases from J, the junction contained 5 bases not matched to a gene. CDR3 size: 14 residues. CDR3 sequence (DNA): TGTGCCAGTAGGGTACAGGGGGACAATTCACCCCTCCACTTT. It specifies CASRVQGDNSPLHF.

This chain joins TRBV30 and TRBJ2-1; D might be TRBD1 (5 bases). From germline, CDR1 is GTSNPN and CDR2 SVGIG (reference sequence). Trimming took 0 bases from V and 6 from J, leaving 9 bases between them. This CDR3 comprises 13 residues. In DNA, the CDR3 is TGTGCCTGGAGTGTTGGGGCATTCAATGAGCAGTTCTTC. Amino acid sequence: CAWSVGAFNEQFF. Full variable domain (remainder filled in from reference TRBV30 and TRBJ2-1): SQTIHQWPATLVQPVGSPLSLECTVEGTSNPNLYWYRQAAGRGLQLLFYSVGIGQISSEVPQNLSASRPQDRQFILSSKKLLLSDSGFYLCAWSVGAFNEQFFGPGTRLTVL.

The chain employs TRBV19 and TRBJ2-5; 8 positions match TRBD1. The CDR3 covers 14 residues. Germline CDR1 and CDR2: LNHDA and SQIVND (reference sequence). The trim removed 10 bases at V and 5 bases at J, leaving 12 bases unmatched. CDR3 amino acids: CATIPGGAEETQYF. The CDR3 nucleotides are TGTGCCACCATCCCAGGGGGCGCGGAGGAGACCCAGTACTTC.

The chain links TRBV6-5 to TRBJ1-4; 7 nucleotides match TRBD1. The CDR3 has 14 amino acids. V shed 4 bases, J shed 8 bases, and the junction held 7 bases outside the gene matches. The germline V gene encodes CDR1 MNHEY and CDR2 SVGAGI. The CDR3 sequence: CASSSGTEEEKLFF. The CDR3 DNA follows: TGTGCCAGCAGTTCCGGGACAGAAGAGGAAAAACTGTTTTTT.

This sequence joins TRBV27 and TRBJ1-6; 9 nucleotides agree with TRBD1. From germline, CDR1 is MNHEY and CDR2 SMNVEV (reference sequence). Germline trimming cut 1 base from V and 8 bases from J; bases unmatched to any gene: 3. The CDR3 extends over 15 amino acids. The CDR3 bases are TGTGCCAGCAGTTTATACAGGGGGCGTGATTCACCCCTCCACTTT. It yields the protein CASSLYRGRDSPLHF.

The table lists this clone with a few counts. This rearrangement joins TRBV5-8 to TRBJ1-5, with 8 bases that match TRBD1. The CDR3 is made up of 15 amino acids. V shed 0 bases, J shed 7 bases, and the junction held 6 bases outside the gene matches. CDR1 and CDR2 from the germline V gene are SGHTS and YDEGEE. CDR3 loop: CASSLGTGPKQPQHF. The DNA of the CDR3 is TGTGCCAGCAGCTTGGGGACAGGGCCAAAACAGCCCCAGCATTTT.

This sequence joins TRBV11-2 and TRBJ2-2, with D perhaps matching TRBD1 (6 bases). Germline loops: CDR1 SGHAT, CDR2 FQNNGV. Trimming took 3 bases from V and 0 from J, leaving 11 bases between them. There are 16 residues in the CDR3. The CDR3 coding sequence is TGTGCCAGCAGCTTTTGGAACAGGGCGAACACCGGGGAGCTGTTTTTT. Amino acids: CASSFWNRANTGELFF.

J is TRBJ2-7 and V is TRBV27; the match to TRBD1 covers 9 bases. The CDR3 has 15 residues. The germline CDR1 and CDR2 sequences are MNHEY and SMNVEV (reference sequence). V lost 6 bases and J lost 1; bases outside the gene matches: 7. Here the CDR3 DNA reads TGTGCCAGCAGAACCCTAGACAGGGGGTCCTACGAGCAGTACTTC. This encodes CASRTLDRGSYEQYF.

The chain combines TRBV5-6 with TRBJ2-7, with 7 bases matching TRBD1. With 0 bases clipped from V and 3 bases from J, the junction kept 3 bases outside the gene matches. Germline V lookup: CDR1 SGHDT, CDR2 YYEEEE. CDR3 length: 14 amino acids. This CDR3 is CASSLAAGGYEQYV. The CDR3 DNA reads as TGTGCCAGCAGCTTGGCAGCAGGGGGCTACGAGCAGTACGTC.

The DNA for the CDR3 is TGCAGCGTTGGTCAGGGGAACACTGAAGCTTTCTTT. It codes for CSVGQGNTEAFF. The chain combines TRBV29-1 with TRBJ1-1; D is possibly TRBD1 (5 bases). V lost 4 bases and J lost 1, with 7 bases in between. The CDR3 covers 12 residues. Germline V lookup: CDR1 SQVTM, CDR2 ANQGSEA.

The chain joins TRBV30 to TRBJ2-3, with D unresolved. V lost 2 bases to trimming and J lost 2 bases, with 8 bases between them. The CDR3 has 13 amino acids. The germline V gene has CDR1 GTSNPN and CDR2 SVGIG (reference sequence). CDR3 nucleotide sequence: TGTGCCTGGAGTCACAGTTCCACAGATACGCAGTATTTT. Translation gives CAWSHSSTDTQYF.

This clone has only one observation. This chain's CDR3 is CASRFSPGVEETQYF. CDR3 DNA sequence: TGTGCCAGCAGATTTTCCCCAGGGGTCGAAGAGACCCAGTACTTC. V and J are TRBV6-1 and TRBJ2-5; perhaps TRBD1 as D (6 bases). V lost 6 bases and J 3 bases, leaving 17 bases between the germline ends. The CDR3 is made up of 15 amino acids. Germline CDR1 and CDR2: MNHNS and SASEGT.

This chain connects TRBV5-1 to TRBJ2-5, with a weak D call TRBD2 (6 bases). There are 16 residues in the CDR3. The V end was cut by 1 base, the J end by 1 base, with 14 bases between. The germline CDR1 and CDR2 sequences are SGHRS and YFSETQ. CDR3 residues: CASSLKPGAGQETQYF. CDR3 nucleotides: TGCGCCAGCAGCTTGAAGCCCGGAGCGGGCCAAGAGACCCAGTACTTC.

This clone occurred a few times. DNA for the CDR3: TGTGCCAGTAGCACAGGTCTTGGAGATACGCAGTATTTT. It specifies CASSTGLGDTQYF. The V and J genes are TRBV19 and TRBJ2-3, with a weak D call TRBD1 (5 bases). V was cut by 6 bases and J by 5 bases, with 12 bases left in between. This CDR3 has 13 residues. Germline CDR1 LNHDA, CDR2 SQIVND (reference sequence).

The genes are TRBV10-3 and TRBJ1-1; the match to TRBD1 covers 7 bases. The CDR3 is 18 residues long. V shed 5 bases, J shed 6 bases, and the junction held 21 bases outside the gene matches. CDR1 and CDR2 (germline): ENHRY, SYGVKD. The CDR3 region is CAISSDLGDRNLVPEAFF. DNA for the CDR3: TGTGCCATCAGTTCGGACCTGGGGGACAGAAATCTGGTCCCTGAAGCTTTCTTT.